A few counts support the clone carrying this TCR beta chain. The antigen is unknown. The data were taken from a study of glioma-infiltrating T cells. Study outcomes and limitations: Gliomas, especially low-grade, showed above-expected tissue-blood divergence; non-neoplastic patients showed below. CDR3 overlap between tissue and blood was very small.

The CDR3 runs to 13 residues. The ends lost 4 bases at V and 6 bases at J; junction bases unmatched: 5. Using RNA template, CDR3s of TCR alpha and beta were amplified with iRepertoire arm-PCR. Tissue mRNA or PBMC total RNA, roughly 90-450 ng, went into one-step reverse transcription and amplification. One entry per CDR3 protein results from TCRdb running MiXCR on the multiplex PCR reads. The sample comprises under 150,000 distinct CDR3 sequences, roughly a quarter of which are singletons, and around a quarter rests with the top ten. The chain is built from TRBV12-3 or TRBV12-4 and TRBJ1-2, with 7 bases fitting TRBD1. The sequence came from a human donor with low-grade glioma or glioblastoma, undergoing nonglioma brain surgery, or in good health (not recorded which). Sequenced input: glioma tissue, nonneoplastic brain tissue, or PBMCs (not recorded which). The CDR3 reads CASSSQGGDGYTF. The CDR3 DNA reads as TGTGCCAGCAGTTCCCAAGGGGGCGATGGCTACACCTTC.